A selection of T cell receptor beta chains follows, all from one sample in a study of regulatory T cells in long-lasting Graves disease. One entry per CDR3 protein, called by TCRdb with MiXCR from the multiplex PCR reads. The table shows about 470,000 distinct CDR3 sequences, with less than 25% occurring only once. The input for sequencing was peripheral blood mononuclear cells (PBMCs), taken when the disease was refractory, from a patient treated with antithyroid drugs. The receptors stem from a female donor with Graves disease. Both conserved end residues are trimmed from each CDR3. A D gene is named only where the DNA matches it firmly.

CDR3aa | d_gene | j_gene | v_gene
ASSSYLGTSDKETQY | TRBD2 | TRBJ2-5 | TRBV6-5
SARVLAGSHEQY | TRBD2 | TRBJ2-7 | TRBV20-1
GVLAPGYEQY | TRBD2 | TRBJ2-7 | TRBV28
ASSYSPGQGTSYEQY | TRBD1 | TRBJ2-7 | TRBV6-9
ASRDFKTYEQY | NA | NA | TRBV27
ASSVQRPGTGSREQY | TRBD1 | TRBJ2-7 | TRBV11-2
SVPKGSYNSPLH | NA | TRBJ1-6 | TRBV20-1
ASSTGSSIGAF | NA | TRBJ1-1 | TRBV7-3
ASSQHDSGLPGELF | NA | TRBJ2-2 | TRBV3-1
SASLAGNQPQH | NA | TRBJ1-5 | TRBV20-1
ASSPPGSTEAF | NA | TRBJ1-1 | TRBV28
ASSPLLGQSYEQY | NA | TRBJ2-7 | TRBV27
SVPSTGGANVLT | NA | TRBJ2-6 | TRBV29-1
ASRGQGYSEQY | TRBD1 | TRBJ2-7 | TRBV28
SARFVRETQY | NA | TRBJ2-5 | TRBV20-1
ATSDPWSRDRGKTGELF | TRBD1 | TRBJ2-2 | TRBV24-1
ASTLLTQGAKYGYT | TRBD1 | TRBJ1-2 | TRBV6-2/TRBV6-3
SARSRVAYEQY | NA | TRBJ2-7 | TRBV20-1
ASSIRGTSGSGANVLT | TRBD2 | TRBJ2-6 | TRBV7-3
ASKSSLAAPGETQY | NA | TRBJ2-5 | TRBV25-1
ASNRPSYNEQF | NA | TRBJ2-1 | TRBV2
ASSPTEGELYGYT | NA | TRBJ1-2 | TRBV4-2
SARDPRGRINYEQY | TRBD1 | TRBJ2-7 | TRBV20-1
ASGVSTEAF | NA | TRBJ1-1 | TRBV6-1
ASSVGSREGAYT | NA | TRBJ1-2 | TRBV9
SASGRGLYIQY | TRBD1 | TRBJ2-4 | TRBV20-1
ASGPPGEQY | NA | TRBJ2-7 | TRBV28
ASSYLGIYEQY | NA | TRBJ2-7 | TRBV6-5
ASNYRGGRAYRTGELF | TRBD2 | TRBJ2-2 | TRBV12-3/TRBV12-4
ASSLAGGKNEQF | TRBD2 | TRBJ2-1 | TRBV5-1
ASSPIGQGQNGYT | TRBD1 | TRBJ1-2 | TRBV6-1
ASRPRLTVETQY | NA | TRBJ2-5 | TRBV5-5
ASSLGITGELF | NA | TRBJ2-2 | TRBV12-3/TRBV12-4
SARDEGQGVSPLH | TRBD1 | TRBJ1-6 | TRBV20-1
ASGTWQPQH | NA | TRBJ1-5 | TRBV27
ASSLIAGMAEAF | NA | TRBJ1-1 | TRBV7-3
ASSPRWEVDYGYT | NA | TRBJ1-2 | TRBV5-1
ASSSQTDTQY | NA | TRBJ2-3 | TRBV6-2/TRBV6-3
ASSYSGASYEQY | NA | TRBJ2-7 | TRBV6-5
STSDRYNEKLF | TRBD1 | TRBJ1-4 | TRBV29-1
ASSSGAYGYT | NA | TRBJ1-2 | TRBV28
ASRVDVSGSPHEQY | TRBD2 | TRBJ2-7 | TRBV28
ASSQDPGGVYEQY | NA | TRBJ2-7 | TRBV3-2
ASRISNQPQH | NA | TRBJ1-5 | TRBV2
ASNEGFEPQH | NA | TRBJ1-5 | TRBV28
ASSRAADTQY | NA | TRBJ2-3 | TRBV7-3
ASSYGRGSNQPQH | NA | TRBJ1-5 | TRBV6-5
ASSPTGDSPLH | NA | TRBJ1-6 | TRBV4-3